Following are 11 T cell receptor beta chains from one sample sequenced in a study of blood T cell repertoires in COVID-19. Sequencing used immunoSEQ multiplex PCR; TCRdb keeps in-frame clones, though not all of them. In the table there are fewer than 300,000 clones, 85% of which are singletons. What was sequenced was peripheral blood. These receptors all come from a human donor in a cohort sampled during active COVID-19.

This sequence joins TRBV28 and TRBJ2-2; D is perhaps TRBD1 (5 bases). The CDR3 extends over 18 amino acids. Germline V gene lookup returns CDR1 MDHEN and CDR2 SYDVKM. V was cut by 4 bases and J by 2 bases, with 20 bases left in between. CDR3: CASSSLRVTDTNTGELFF. CDR3 coding DNA: TGTGCCAGCAGTTCTTTACGGGTCACGGACACCAACACCGGGGAGCTGTTTTTT.

The CDR3 DNA sequence: TGCAGTGCTAGTCGGGGAAATTCACCCCTCCACTTT. Translation: CSASRGNSPLHF. The V gene is TRBV20-1, the J gene TRBJ1-6; D gene uncertain. V was cut by 3 bases and J by 7 bases, with 7 bases left in between. Germline CDR1 DFQATT, CDR2 SNEGSKA (reference sequence). There are 12 residues in the CDR3.

The rearrangement joins TRBV5-4 to TRBJ1-4; 7 positions agree with TRBD1. Per the germline V gene, CDR1 is SGHNT and CDR2 is YYREEE (reference sequence). CDR3 length: 15 amino acids. After removal of 3 bases from V and 5 bases from J, the junction contained 7 bases not matched to a gene. The chain's CDR3 is CASSWRQGGNEKLFF. In DNA, the CDR3 is TGTGCCAGCAGCTGGAGACAGGGTGGGAATGAAAAACTGTTTTTT.

V gene TRBV5-1 combines with J gene TRBJ2-1; 9 nucleotides line up with TRBD2. The CDR3 runs to 15 residues. The V and J ends lost 3 bases and 6 bases, in that order; junction bases with no gene match: 7. Per the germline V gene, CDR1 is SGHRS and CDR2 is YFSETQ. The CDR3 sequence: CASSWELAGPNEQFF. The CDR3 nucleotides read TGCGCCAGCAGCTGGGAGCTAGCGGGGCCCAATGAGCAGTTCTTC.

The V gene is TRBV19, the J gene TRBJ1-5; TRBD1 matches 7 bases. V lost 0 bases, J lost 2 bases, and 10 bases stayed unmatched. The CDR3 runs to 18 residues. Germline values: CDR1 LNHDA, CDR2 SQIVND (reference sequence). CDR3 residues: CASSIDWGRGARNQPQHF. CDR3 DNA sequence: TGTGCCAGTAGTATAGATTGGGGCAGGGGGGCCCGCAATCAGCCCCAGCATTTT.

This clone has just one count. The chain employs TRBV5-1 and TRBJ2-6; perhaps TRBD2 as D (6 bases). The CDR3 is 16 residues long. V was pared by 3 bases and J by 0 bases, with 10 bases between. Germline-derived CDR1 and CDR2 are SGHRS and YFSETQ. CDR3 nucleotides: TGCGCCAGCAGCTCGGAGGGCCCCTCTGGGGCCAACGTCCTGACTTTC. Translation: CASSSEGPSGANVLTF.

The genes are TRBV18 and TRBJ2-3; TRBD1 might be the D (6 bases). CDR1 and CDR2 (germline): KGHSH, LQKENI. This CDR3 spans 17 amino acids. V lost 6 bases and J lost 0, with 19 bases in between. CDR3 amino acids: CASSPKTGTVSTDTQYF. The CDR3 DNA reads as TGTGCCAGCTCGCCCAAGACAGGAACTGTTAGCACAGATACGCAGTATTTT. Full variable domain (remainder filled in from reference TRBV18 and TRBJ2-3): NAGVMQNPRHLVRRRGQEARLRCSPMKGHSHVYWYRQLPEEGLKFMVYLQKENIIDESGMPKERFSAEFPKEGPSILRIQQVVRGDSAAYFCASSPKTGTVSTDTQYFGPGTRLTVL.

The chain carries TRBV6-5 and TRBJ1-2, with TRBD1 identical over 9 bases. This CDR3 has 15 residues. The V gene's germline CDR1 is MNHEY and CDR2 SVGAGI. V lost 6 bases, J lost 8 bases, and 13 bases stayed unmatched. CDR3 in amino acids: CASRPFTGGAYGYTF. The CDR3 coding sequence is TGTGCCAGCAGGCCATTCACAGGGGGCGCTTACGGCTACACCTTC.

The gene calls are TRBV5-1 and TRBJ2-3; 8 bases are shared with TRBD2. With 0 bases clipped from V and 1 base from J, the junction kept 4 bases outside the gene matches. The CDR3 is made up of 16 amino acids. Looked up from germline, CDR1 is SGHRS and CDR2 is YFSETQ. CDR3 nucleotides: TGCGCCAGCAGCTTGGCGGGAGGGTTGGGCACAGATACGCAGTATTTT. It codes for CASSLAGGLGTDTQYF.

V and J are TRBV7-2 and TRBJ2-2, with 13 bases matching TRBD2. The trim removed 5 bases at V and 6 bases at J, leaving 3 bases unmatched. The CDR3 is made up of 15 amino acids. Germline assignment: CDR1 SGHTA and CDR2 FQGNSA. The CDR3 DNA reads as TGTGCCAGCAGCGTACTAGCGGGAGGGTCCGGGGAGCTGTTTTTT. This codes for CASSVLAGGSGELFF.

V and J are TRBV6-5 and TRBJ1-5; 9 nucleotides match TRBD1. The CDR3 runs 14 residues. CDR1 and CDR2 (germline): MNHEY, SVGAGI. Losses at the gene ends were 5 bases for V and 6 bases for J; bases not matched to a gene: 5. The CDR3 nucleotides are TGTGCCAGCAGTAGGACAGGGGCGTCTCAGCCCCAGCATTTT. Translated: CASSRTGASQPQHF.